The entry below gives a single TCR beta chain sequence along with its context. Its recognized antigen is unknown. Base qualities were left out, and no much larger clone turns up one base away. This sample stems from a study of human T cells and chemical hapten exposure (dated by TCRdb to about 2021). For context, the study as a whole: For sensitization, 2% DPC in acetone was applied to a roughly 2 cm by roughly 2 cm area of upper inner arm skin. Weekly therapeutic DPC doses were additionally applied to the scalp of patients throughout the roughly 24-week study period. Patch testing was performed on the upper back with Finn chambers containing 0.01% DPC, and the patch tests were scored after 6 days according to International Contact Dermatitis Research Group standards. The patient cohort, mostly female, included alopecia areata with under or over 50% scalp involvement, alopecia totalis and alopecia universalis. Libraries were pooled for sequencing, and variation in per-sample TCR yields was attributed mainly to small differences in library volumes within the pool. This study followed changes in the peripheral blood TCR repertoire in vivo during primary and secondary sensitization of alopecia patients to the hapten diphenylcyclopropenone (DPC). Blood was sampled from patients pre-sensitization (week 0) and at 2, 6 and about 24 weeks after DPC sensitization. Twenty-nine alopecia patients provided blood for TCR sequencing at one to four time points (pre-sensitization, 2, 6 and 24 weeks).

The paper's findings and limits, for the study overall: Expanded TCRs formed significantly more large CDR3 similarity clusters than pre-sensitization or healthy control sets, consistent with antigen-driven responses. Repeated subsampling changed both the strength of the expansion versus patch-test correlation and the threshold at which the correlation became significant. Patch test score was positively correlated with the number of PT1 expanded TCRs, with significance at thresholds 8, 16 and 32 but not at 4. Because every patient had alopecia, a presumed autoimmune disease, the patients' immune response might differ from that of healthy individuals. DPC sensitization did not change how many TCRs were above 1 in 1000 frequency, and no evidence was found of alterations in global repertoire structure.

The germline V gene (reference sequence) supplies CDR1 DFQATT and CDR2 SNEGSKA. From V the trimming removes 7 bases and from J it removes 6 bases, while the gene matches leave 19 bases of the junction unaccounted for. From the cysteine through the phenylalanine, the CDR3 covers 17 amino acids. Of all the DNA, just the CDR3 is kept, 51 bases in frame from base 1. Library construction relied on RACE. TCRdb lists the instrument as NextSeq 500. Library preparation attached unique molecular identifiers to individual cDNA molecules for quantitative, reproducible TCR counting. For every blood RNA sample, sequencing covered both the TCR alpha and TCR beta chains. As for the authors' bioinformatics: A median of around 100,000 TCRs per sample was observed, with a range of 23,224 to 690,600. V, J and CDR3 annotation of the TCR reads was carried out using the Decombinator software suite. For the PS versus PT1 abundance plots, all samples were subsampled to the same number of TCRs (28,000). TCRs were defined as expanded if absent before sensitization and observed at least eight times at the 2-week time point. TCRdb applied fastp at Q25 and MiXCR to the public reads, then kept only in-frame beta chains. Entries that share a CDR3 protein sequence are merged under the most common genes and DNA. These V and J calls are TCRdb output, not the study's own analysis. Recorded for this sample are about 260,000 distinct CDR3 sequences; 7.5% to 9% of them occurred a single time. The ten top clones hold 2% to 2.5% of the sample.

The meaning of the sample's time point label: pre-sensitization, week 0. What this sample's treatment or condition label stands for: therapeutic diphenylcyclopropenone sensitization with weekly scalp DPC. At each patch-test visit, blood was drawn before the patch test was applied. Patients were eligible if aged 18 to 70, diagnosed with alopecia and judged suitable for DPC therapy, and pregnant patients were excluded. Total RNA was extracted from unfractionated whole blood that had been collected in Tempus Blood RNA tubes. The V and J genes are TRBV20-1 and TRBJ2-3, and 10 junction bases match TRBD1. This specimen was whole blood, taken in connection with sensitization to the hapten diphenylcyclopropenone (DPC). The TCR originated in a woman between 40 and 55 years old with alopecia areata. Some clones in this sample may be carry-over from other donors' samples. Read as DNA, the sequence is TGCAGTGGCGGAGTGGCCCAGGGACAGGGGATAACGGATACGCAGTATTTT. Translated, it gives CSGGVAQGQGITDTQYF.